Sequencing of this TCR beta chain was carried out in a study of tumor T cells in aggressive B-cell lymphoma. Germline-derived CDR1 and CDR2 are MNHEY and SVGAGI. Between the trimmed V and J ends, which lost 4 bases and 4 bases, there was a span of 10 bases. The CDR3 has 14 residues. Method: immunoSEQ multiplex PCR; TCRdb's copy keeps in-frame clones and lacks some. The sample lists thousands of clones, about 89% seen once, with 4.7% in the top ten. The sequenced material came from tumor tissue. This TCR was recovered from an adult with diffuse large B cell lymphoma. This chain uses TRBV6-5 with TRBJ2-2, with D hard to call. In nucleotides, the CDR3 is TGTGCCAGCAGTTCCCACTCAGGCACCGGGGAGCTGTTTTTT. This sequence encodes CASSSHSGTGELFF.